This entry lists 23 T cell receptor beta chains sequenced from one sample in a study of cytomegalovirus exposure and HLA in healthy donors. The PCR employed 60 Vbeta primers together with 13 Jbeta primers. Sequenced by immunoSEQ multiplex PCR; TCRdb stores in-frame clones only, minus some. Of more than 200,000 clones in the sample, nearly 80% were seen once. Material: PBMCs. These receptors were taken from a man aged 18 to 30 in good health and CMV-seronegative.

The rearrangement joins TRBV28 to TRBJ2-2, with D tentatively TRBD1 (5 bases). This CDR3 spans 13 amino acids. Trimming took off 6 bases at V and 4 bases at J, with 9 bases between the two ends. Germline CDR1 and CDR2: MDHEN and SYDVKM. CDR3: CASRPDSTGELFF. The DNA of the CDR3 is TGTGCCAGCAGGCCCGACAGCACCGGGGAGCTGTTTTTT.

The CDR3 sequence is CSVEVSNIQYF. The CDR3 coding sequence is TGCAGCGTTGAAGTCTCAAACATTCAGTACTTC. The J gene is TRBJ2-4, the V gene TRBV29-1; no clear D. There are 11 residues in the CDR3. Per the germline V gene, CDR1 is SQVTM and CDR2 is ANQGSEA. V shed 1 base and J shed 6 bases, with 4 bases lying between them. The entire variable domain, with the rest obtained from reference TRBV29-1 and TRBJ2-4, is as follows: SAVISQKPSRDICQRGTSLTIQCQVDSQVTMMFWYRQQPGQSLTLIATANQGSEATYESGFVIDKFPISRPNLTFSTLTVSNMSPEDSSIYLCSVEVSNIQYFGAGTRLSVL.

The chain employs TRBV11-3 and TRBJ2-5, with 10 bases matching TRBD1. J was trimmed by 5 bases and V by 5 bases; bases with no gene match: 2. The germline V gene encodes CDR1 SGHNT and CDR2 YENEEA. CDR3 length: 13 amino acids. CDR3 residues: CASSGTGDETQYF. CDR3 nucleotides: TGTGCCAGCAGCGGGACAGGGGACGAGACCCAGTACTTC.

The chain joins TRBV25-1 to TRBJ2-7, with D possibly TRBD1 on 6 matching bases. The ends were cut back, 9 bases at V and 7 bases at J, with 16 bases in the middle. The germline gives CDR1 MGHDK, CDR2 SYGVNS. The CDR3 has 12 amino acids. CDR3 region: CASGGGWSEQYF. CDR3 DNA: TGTGCCAGTGGTGGGGGCTGGAGTGAGCAGTACTTC.

The J gene is TRBJ1-1, the V gene TRBV30; TRBD1 matches at 9 bases. CDR1 and CDR2 from the germline V gene are GTSNPN and SVGIG (reference sequence). With 2 bases clipped from V and 4 bases from J, the junction kept 11 bases outside the gene matches. The CDR3 is 16 residues long. CDR3 residues: CAWSPPDRGRGTEAFF. CDR3 nucleotide sequence: TGTGCCTGGAGTCCACCGGACAGGGGACGGGGCACTGAAGCTTTCTTT.

CDR3 sequence (DNA): TGTGCCAGTATGAAACACGGGAGCGACGAGCAGTACTTC. This gives the protein CASMKHGSDEQYF. The chain has TRBV28 and TRBJ2-7, with D perhaps matching TRBD2 (6 bases). Trimming cost V 9 bases and J 5 bases, with 17 bases left between them. The CDR3 has 13 residues. CDR1 MDHEN and CDR2 SYDVKM come from the germline V gene.

The chain couples TRBV4-2 to TRBJ2-7; D gene unclear. Germline CDR1 and CDR2: LGHNA and YNFKEQ. The CDR3 has 13 residues. Between the trimmed V and J ends, which lost 0 bases and 3 bases, there was a span of 6 bases. The CDR3: CASSQDSVYEQYF. CDR3 DNA sequence: TGTGCCAGCAGCCAAGACTCGGTCTACGAGCAGTACTTC.

This chain joins TRBV4-1 and TRBJ2-1, with 10 nucleotides matching TRBD2. Germline V gene sequence: CDR1 MGHRA, CDR2 YSYEKL. This CDR3 has 17 residues. J was trimmed by 6 bases and V by 1 base; bases with no gene match: 9. The CDR3 coding sequence is TGCGCCAGCAGCCAAGGTGGGGAGCGGGAGGGCCTCAATGAGCAGTTCTTC. This encodes CASSQGGEREGLNEQFF.

This clone was observed a handful of times. The chain employs TRBV28 and TRBJ1-5; D not certain. Trimming shortened V by 6 bases and J by 6 bases, and 18 bases separated the two germline ends. The CDR3 covers 15 residues. Germline V gene data show CDR1 as MDHEN and CDR2 as SYDVKM. The CDR3 DNA sequence: TGTGCCAGCAGGATTGGTGTGGTCGGGAGTCAGCCCCAGCATTTT. This translates into CASRIGVVGSQPQHF.

Details on this clone: The junction departs from the called germline gene at one end, perhaps through a read error. CDR3 sequence (DNA): TGTGCCAGCAGCCGGGACAGAATCGATGGCTGCACCTTC. Its protein is CASSRDRIDGCTF. The chain uses TRBV5-8 and TRBJ1-2, with 7 bases fitting TRBD1. The germline CDR1 and CDR2 sequences are SGHTS and YDEGEE. This CDR3 is built from 13 residues. Filled out from reference TRBV5-8 and TRBJ1-2, the complete variable domain reads EAGVTQSPTHLIKTRGQQATLRCSPISGHTSVYWYQQALGLGLQFLLWYDEGEERNRGNFPPRFSGRQFPNYSSELNVNALELEDSALYLCASSRDRIDGCTFGSGTRLTVV.

The rearrangement uses TRBV7-6 and TRBJ1-1; D remains ambiguous. Looked up from germline, CDR1 is SGHVS and CDR2 is FNYEAQ. V shed 3 bases and J shed 4 bases, with 12 bases lying between them. The CDR3 spans 14 residues. CDR3 amino acids: CASSFRPGSTEAFF. CDR3 nucleotides: TGTGCCAGCAGCTTCCGGCCCGGGAGCACTGAAGCTTTCTTT.

The DNA for the CDR3 is TGTGCCAGCAGTTCTCAGTTAGCCAAAAACATTCAGTACTTC. Protein: CASSSQLAKNIQYF. The chain employs TRBV6-5 and TRBJ2-4; D is uncertain. The CDR3 is made up of 14 amino acids. The germline V and J ends were trimmed by 4 bases and 0 bases, with 7 bases remaining between them. Germline loops: CDR1 MNHEY, CDR2 SVGAGI.

J is TRBJ2-4 and V is TRBV14; D may be TRBD1 (5 bases). Looked up from germline, CDR1 is SGHDN and CDR2 is FVKESK. Trimming stripped 2 bases from V and 3 bases from J, with 14 bases between. The CDR3 loop spans 16 amino acids. The CDR3 sequence: CASSQKTEGIKNIQYF. In DNA form, the CDR3 reads TGTGCCAGCAGCCAAAAGACAGAAGGTATCAAAAACATTCAGTACTTC. Full variable domain (remainder filled in from reference TRBV14 and TRBJ2-4): EAGVTQFPSHSVIEKGQTVTLRCDPISGHDNLYWYRRVMGKEIKFLLHFVKESKQDESGMPNNRFLAERTGGTYSTLKVQPAELEDSGVYFCASSQKTEGIKNIQYFGAGTRLSVL.

The V gene is TRBV30, the J gene TRBJ1-5, with no clear D. CDR1 is GTSNPN and CDR2 is SVGIG in the germline V gene (reference sequence). Trimming left V 2 bases short and J 0 bases short, with 8 bases between. This CDR3 has 14 residues. The DNA for the CDR3 is TGTGCCTGGAGTACAGCTGATAGCAATCAGCCCCAGCATTTT. This encodes CAWSTADSNQPQHF.

This rearrangement joins TRBV5-8 to TRBJ2-4; TRBD2 matches 10 bases. The germline V gene encodes CDR1 SGHTS and CDR2 YDEGEE. The CDR3 spans 17 residues. J was trimmed by 0 bases and V by 5 bases; bases with no gene match: 8. The chain's CDR3 is CASRRGLAFLAKNIQYF. The CDR3 DNA is TGTGCCAGCAGACGGGGACTAGCGTTTCTAGCCAAAAACATTCAGTACTTC.

This chain connects TRBV25-1 to TRBJ1-3, with 9 bases fitting TRBD1. CDR1 and CDR2 from the germline V gene are MGHDK and SYGVNS. This CDR3 is 17 amino acids long. V lost 4 bases and J lost 4; bases outside the gene matches: 11. Here the CDR3 DNA reads TGTGCCAGCAGTGGCATGGACAGGGGCGCTTTGGGAAACACCATATATTTT. Protein product: CASSGMDRGALGNTIYF.

V usage is TRBV30 and J usage is TRBJ2-2; no reliable D call. Germline V gene sequence: CDR1 GTSNPN, CDR2 SVGIG (reference sequence). The V and J ends lost 0 bases and 3 bases respectively, with 8 bases between them. The CDR3 loop spans 14 amino acids. CDR3 protein: CAWSVSGYTGELFF. The CDR3 coding sequence is TGTGCCTGGAGTGTTTCAGGTTACACCGGGGAGCTGTTTTTT.

The rearrangement joins TRBV27 to TRBJ2-7, with D hard to call. The CDR3 is made up of 13 amino acids. V lost 6 bases and J lost 3, with 12 bases in between. Germline values: CDR1 MNHEY, CDR2 SMNVEV (reference sequence). The CDR3 sequence: CASSLGSIYEQYF. The CDR3 DNA sequence: TGTGCCAGCAGCCTCGGGTCGATCTACGAGCAGTACTTC.

The chain uses TRBV4-1 and TRBJ2-7; 9 bases agree with TRBD2. CDR1 is MGHRA and CDR2 is YSYEKL in the germline V gene. The J segment lost 9 bases and the V segment lost 1 base, leaving 16 bases of the junction unmatched. The CDR3 totals 17 residues. The CDR3 DNA sequence: TGCGCCAGCAGCCAAGGAGGTAGCGGGAGCCCCATATTTGGGCAGTACTTC. Amino acids: CASSQGGSGSPIFGQYF.

This chain connects TRBV9 to TRBJ2-3, with TRBD2 matching 13 bases. Germline V gives CDR1 SGDLS, CDR2 YYNGEE. The junction had 10 bases not matched to a gene; V was cut back by 3 bases and J by 9 bases. CDR3 size: 16 residues. CDR3 loop: CASSASTSGGAGTQYF. As DNA, the CDR3 is TGTGCCAGCAGCGCGTCTACTAGCGGGGGGGCTGGAACGCAGTATTTT. The full variable domain, its missing parts supplied by reference TRBV9 and TRBJ2-3, is DSGVTQTPKHLITATGQRVTLRCSPRSGDLSVYWYQQSLDQGLQFLIQYYNGEERAKGNILERFSAQQFPDLHSELNLSSLELGDSALYFCASSASTSGGAGTQYFGPGTRLTVL.

The CDR3 sequence: CASRPLGGEYEQYF. CDR3 sequence (DNA): TGCGCCAGCCGGCCCCTGGGCGGGGAATACGAGCAGTACTTC. V gene TRBV10-2 combines with J gene TRBJ2-7, with D possibly matching TRBD2 (6 bases). The CDR3 length is 14 residues. The germline V and J ends were trimmed by 8 bases and 4 bases, with 18 bases remaining between them. Germline V gene lookup returns CDR1 WSHSY and CDR2 SAAADI.

V is TRBV4-2 and J is TRBJ2-5; 13 nucleotides match TRBD2. CDR3 size: 15 residues. The V and J ends lost 5 bases and 10 bases, in that order; junction bases with no gene match: 10. Germline lookup yields CDR1 LGHNA and CDR2 YNFKEQ. CDR3 residues: CASSYGLAGVSDQYF. CDR3 nucleotide sequence: TGTGCCAGCAGCTACGGACTAGCGGGGGTTTCCGACCAGTACTTC.

This chain joins TRBV6-4 and TRBJ2-2, with 10 bases fitting TRBD1. Germline trimming cut 6 bases from V and 4 bases from J; bases unmatched to any gene: 5. The CDR3 has 15 residues. The germline CDR1 and CDR2 sequences are MRHNA and SNTAGT. In nucleotides, the CDR3 is TGTGCCAGCAGACTGGACAGGGGGACCACCGGGGAGCTGTTTTTT. It specifies CASRLDRGTTGELFF.